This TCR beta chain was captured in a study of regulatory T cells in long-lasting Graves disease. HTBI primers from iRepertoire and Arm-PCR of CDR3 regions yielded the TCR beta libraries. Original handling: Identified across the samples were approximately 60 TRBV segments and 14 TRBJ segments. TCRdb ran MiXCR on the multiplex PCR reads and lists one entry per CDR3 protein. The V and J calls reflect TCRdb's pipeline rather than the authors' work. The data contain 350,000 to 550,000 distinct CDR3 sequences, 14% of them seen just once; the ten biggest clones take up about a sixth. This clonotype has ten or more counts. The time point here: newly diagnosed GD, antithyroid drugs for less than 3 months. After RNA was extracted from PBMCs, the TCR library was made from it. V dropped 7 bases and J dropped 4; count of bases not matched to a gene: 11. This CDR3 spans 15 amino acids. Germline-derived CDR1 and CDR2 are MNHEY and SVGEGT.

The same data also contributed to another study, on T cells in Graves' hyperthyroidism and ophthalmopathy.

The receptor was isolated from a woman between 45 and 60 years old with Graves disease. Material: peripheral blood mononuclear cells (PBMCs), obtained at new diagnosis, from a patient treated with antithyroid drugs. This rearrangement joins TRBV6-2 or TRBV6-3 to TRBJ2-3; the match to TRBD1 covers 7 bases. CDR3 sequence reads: CASTLTGELADTQYF. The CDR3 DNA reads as TGTGCCAGCACCTTAACAGGGGAGTTGGCAGATACGCAGTATTTT.